The 9 T cell receptor beta chains below all came from one sample that was sequenced in a study of blood T cells in healthy people across ages. Through a sample-barcoded 5' primer and a J-beta primer mix, a second PCR was run for about 6 to 11 cycles. TCRdb called the 5' RACE reads again in MiXCR, with one record for every CDR3 protein. The sample includes 1.4 million or so distinct CDR3 sequences, under 55% of them seen just once. The specimen was blood. Receptors originate from a woman aged 18 to 35 in good health.

The chain joins TRBV9 to TRBJ2-3, with 9 bases identical to TRBD2. CDR3 length: 17 residues. V was clipped by 2 bases and J by 2 bases; unmatched bases: 9. Germline V gene sequence: CDR1 SGDLS, CDR2 YYNGEE. Here the CDR3 DNA reads TGTGCCAGCAGCGTCGCGAGCGGGAGGATCGTCACAGATACGCAGTATTTT. Its translation: CASSVASGRIVTDTQYF. Variable domain in full (rest from reference TRBV9 and TRBJ2-3): DSGVTQTPKHLITATGQRVTLRCSPRSGDLSVYWYQQSLDQGLQFLIQYYNGEERAKGNILERFSAQQFPDLHSELNLSSLELGDSALYFCASSVASGRIVTDTQYFGPGTRLTVL.

This sequence joins TRBV29-1 and TRBJ1-1; D uncertain. Germline lookup yields CDR1 SQVTM and CDR2 ANQGSEA. Trimming took 6 bases from V and 4 from J, leaving 12 bases between them. The CDR3 is made up of 12 amino acids. CDR3 region: CSVSVTGTEAFF. In nucleotides, the CDR3 is TGCAGCGTATCAGTCACCGGCACTGAAGCTTTCTTT. Complete variable domain (other parts from reference TRBV29-1 and TRBJ1-1): SAVISQKPSRDICQRGTSLTIQCQVDSQVTMMFWYRQQPGQSLTLIATANQGSEATYESGFVIDKFPISRPNLTFSTLTVSNMSPEDSSIYLCSVSVTGTEAFFGQGTRLTVV.

This clonotype was found a few times. V and J are TRBV19 and TRBJ1-5; 8 nucleotides line up with TRBD1. Germline V CDR1 and CDR2: LNHDA, SQIVND (reference sequence). The CDR3 loop spans 14 amino acids. V was clipped by 6 bases and J by 6 bases; unmatched bases: 7. The CDR3 sequence: CASRARTGRQPQHF. DNA for the CDR3: TGTGCCAGTAGGGCCCGGACAGGGCGTCAGCCCCAGCATTTT.

This clonotype was found a few times. V and J are TRBV6-6 and TRBJ2-5, with D maybe TRBD1 (5 bases). The CDR3 has 15 residues. CDR1 is MNHNY and CDR2 is SVGAGI in the germline V gene (reference sequence). Trimming left V 5 bases short and J 5 bases short, with 18 bases between. CDR3 sequence: CASSPRQWGGETQYF. In DNA, the CDR3 is TGTGCCAGCAGTCCAAGACAGTGGGGTGGGGAGACCCAGTACTTC.

Only a few counts were recorded for this clonotype. J is TRBJ1-2 and V is TRBV6-2 or TRBV6-3; unclear D gene. CDR3 length equals 11 residues. The germline V gene encodes CDR1 MNHEY and CDR2 SVGEGT. Trimming removed 7 bases at V and 6 bases at J, with 9 bases between. The CDR3 region has the DNA TGTGCCAGCACGGGAGGAAATGGCTACACCTTC. Translation: CASTGGNGYTF.

The rearrangement joins TRBV6-1 to TRBJ1-4, with no clear D. Germline assignment: CDR1 MNHNS and CDR2 SASEGT. This CDR3 has 14 amino acids. The V gene lost 2 bases and the J gene lost 8 bases, with 12 bases spanning the gap. The CDR3, as DNA: TGTGCCAGCAGTGAACCTGGGGTGCACGAAAAACTGTTTTTT. Its protein is CASSEPGVHEKLFF.

This chain joins TRBV12-5 and TRBJ2-1; D not resolved. CDR1 is LGHNT, CDR2 FRNRAP, per germline. There are 12 residues in the CDR3. Trimming left V 4 bases short and J 8 bases short, with 9 bases between. CDR3 bases: TGTGCTAGTGGTTCCGAGGCTGATGAGCAGTTCTTC. Translated: CASGSEADEQFF.

Only one count was recorded for this clonotype. This rearrangement joins TRBV12-3 or TRBV12-4 to TRBJ2-4, with 7 bases matching TRBD1. With the DNA end fitting TRBJ2-5 better, the J assignment may be wrong. This CDR3 comprises 14 residues. The CDR3 nucleotides are TGTGCCAGCAGCCGACAGGGTGGGACAGAGACCCAGTACTTC. The encoded protein is CASSRQGGTETQYF.

The table lists this clonotype with a few counts. The V gene is TRBV10-3, the J gene TRBJ1-2; 11 bases fit TRBD1. The germline V gene has CDR1 ENHRY and CDR2 SYGVKD. Losses at the gene ends were 7 bases for V and 2 bases for J; bases not matched to a gene: 9. The CDR3 is 16 residues long. The CDR3, as DNA: TGTGCCATCAACTACGGACAGGGGGCGAGCAACTATGGCTACACCTTC. Protein product: CAINYGQGASNYGYTF.